The rows below give T cell receptor beta chains drawn from one sample of a study of blood T cell repertoires in COVID-19. Clones were sequenced by immunoSEQ multiplex PCR, and TCRdb holds only the in-frame ones, with some missing. The sample includes around 170,000 clones, around 88% of them seen just once. Sequences were obtained from peripheral blood. These receptors were obtained from a woman aged 25 to 39 with acute or convalescent COVID-19. CDR3s include the opening cysteine and the closing phenylalanine or tryptophan. The order of the fields is V gene, J gene, clone size, D gene, CDR3 protein, CDR3 DNA. The D gene is left open where the match is weak. Clone size is shown for a subset of rows, as once, few, many or a class of expanded clone.

>TRBV10-1|TRBJ2-2|once|TRBD2
CASAIGREGLTGELFF
TGCGCCAGCGCTATAGGGCGGGAGGGCCTCACCGGGGAGCTGTTTTTT
>TRBV19|TRBJ2-5|-|TRBD1
CASSIWDRGTETQYF
TGTGCCAGTAGTATCTGGGACAGGGGAACCGAGACCCAGTACTTC
>TRBV4-1|TRBJ1-1|-|-
CASSQDTGLKMNTEAFF
TGCGCCAGCAGCCAAGATACAGGGCTAAAGATGAACACTGAAGCTTTCTTT
>TRBV10-3|TRBJ1-1|-|-
CAISEDRSAFF
TGTGCCATCAGTGAGGACAGATCGGCTTTCTTT
>TRBV28|TRBJ2-5|-|TRBD1
CASRGQGPQETQYF
TGTGCCAGCAGGGGACAGGGCCCCCAAGAGACCCAGTACTTC
>TRBV14|TRBJ2-2|-|TRBD2
CASSVAGTNTGELFF
TGTGCCAGCAGCGTAGCGGGAACGAACACCGGGGAGCTGTTTTTT
>TRBV6-4|TRBJ2-3|-|TRBD2
CAGKLAVTDTQYF
TGTGCCGGAAAACTAGCGGTCACAGATACGCAGTATTTT
>TRBV28|TRBJ1-1|-|-
CASSSSGTALAEAFF
TGTGCCAGCAGTTCTTCCGGGACTGCGCTCGCTGAAGCTTTCTTT
>TRBV4-1|TRBJ2-1|-|-
CASSQAPLGRGEQFF
TGCGCCAGCAGCCAAGCCCCTCTCGGTCGGGGAGAGCAGTTCTTC
>TRBV5-4|TRBJ2-3|-|-
CASSLTEASTDTQYF
TGTGCCAGCAGCTTGACGGAGGCTAGCACAGATACGCAGTATTTT
>TRBV15|TRBJ2-2|-|-
CATSRGGPNGELFF
TGTGCCACCAGCAGAGGAGGGCCTAACGGGGAGCTGTTTTTT
>TRBV6-5|TRBJ1-6|-|-
CASSLRRSPLHF
TGTGCCAGCAGTTTGCGTAGATCACCCCTCCACTTT
>TRBV28|TRBJ1-4|few|-
CAAMGGLLSEKLFF
TGTGCCGCCATGGGAGGGTTGTTGAGTGAAAAACTGTTTTTT
>TRBV6-5|TRBJ2-1|-|TRBD2
CASIRLAGGEQFF
TGTGCCAGCATCCGACTAGCGGGAGGTGAGCAGTTCTTC
>TRBV6-5|TRBJ1-5|-|TRBD1
CASTHQGTGNQPQHF
TGTGCCAGCACTCACCAGGGGACAGGGAATCAGCCCCAGCATTTT
>TRBV28|TRBJ1-3|-|TRBD1
CASSRPGQINTIYF
TGTGCCAGCAGTAGACCGGGACAGATTAACACCATATATTTT
>TRBV25-1|TRBJ2-5|once|-
CASSAGVETQYF
TGTGCCAGCAGTGCGGGGGTCGAGACCCAGTACTTC
>TRBV4-2|TRBJ1-4|-|-
CASSQGAGSEKLFF
TGTGCCAGCAGCCAAGGGGCAGGATCTGAAAAACTGTTTTTT
>TRBV5-4|TRBJ2-1|-|-
CASSRDYNEQFF
TGTGCCAGCAGCCGGGACTACAATGAGCAGTTCTTC
>TRBV2|TRBJ2-1|-|-
CASSELSSYNEQFF
TGTGCCAGCAGTGAGCTAAGCTCCTACAATGAGCAGTTCTTC
>TRBV4-2|TRBJ1-2|-|TRBD1
CASSQGSWTGEGYGYTF
TGTGCCAGCAGCCAAGGATCTTGGACAGGGGAGGGCTATGGCTACACCTTC
>TRBV28|TRBJ1-1|-|-
CASHGRRRTEAFF
TGTGCCAGCCACGGCAGGCGACGTACTGAAGCTTTCTTT
>TRBV5-5|TRBJ2-7|-|TRBD1
CASSPRVVGQGDYEQYF
TGTGCCAGCAGCCCACGGGTGGTGGGACAGGGAGACTACGAGCAGTACTTC
>TRBV15|TRBJ2-3|-|TRBD1
CATSSTGGVTDTQYF
TGTGCCACCAGCAGTACAGGGGGCGTCACAGATACGCAGTATTTT
>TRBV28|TRBJ2-7|-|-
CASRGLTYEQYF
TGTGCCAGCAGGGGACTCACCTACGAGCAGTACTTC
>TRBV27|TRBJ2-7|-|-
CASSLKDGVPYEQYF
TGTGCCAGCAGTTTAAAGGACGGGGTCCCCTACGAGCAGTACTTC